The 8 T cell receptor beta chains listed next were all sequenced from one sample in a study of Graves' ophthalmopathy and Graves' hyperthyroidism. Using RNA transcripts, the TCR beta CDR3 regions were amplified. After a first-round RT-PCR with HTBI primers, a second-round multiplex PCR was run. Using its own MiXCR run on the multiplex PCR reads, TCRdb lists one record per CDR3 protein. The sample carries fewer than 650,000 distinct CDR3 sequences, 20% to 25% recorded once. Sequencing was carried out using peripheral blood. These receptors all come from a woman aged 18-30 years with stable Graves' hyperthyroidism. Some clones in this sample may be carry-over from other donors' samples.

This clonotype was seen repeatedly, ten times or more. The chain uses TRBV28 and TRBJ2-7, with a weak D call TRBD1 (6 bases). This CDR3 comprises 16 residues. Between the trimmed V and J ends, which lost 5 bases and 0 bases, there was a span of 17 bases. The V gene's germline CDR1 is MDHEN and CDR2 SYDVKM. The CDR3 loop is CASSRGGSFSSYEQYF. CDR3 DNA sequence: TGTGCCAGCAGTAGAGGGGGATCGTTTAGCTCCTACGAGCAGTACTTC. Full variable domain (rest looked up from reference TRBV28 and TRBJ2-7): DVKVTQSSRYLVKRTGEKVFLECVQDMDHENMFWYRQDPGLGLRLIYFSYDVKMKEKGDIPEGYSVSREKKERFSLILESASTNQTSMYLCASSRGGSFSSYEQYFGPGTRLTVT.

This clonotype was detected only a few times. The rearrangement uses TRBV30 and TRBJ2-5, with D unresolved. CDR3 size: 14 residues. CDR1 and CDR2 (germline): GTSNPN, SVGIG (reference sequence). Trimming shortened V by 0 bases and J by 1 base, and 9 bases separated the two germline ends. Written as DNA, the CDR3 is TGTGCCTGGAGTGTACTGGGCGTCCAAGAGACCCAGTACTTC. Translating gives CAWSVLGVQETQYF.

The sample holds many counts of this clonotype. This chain links TRBV6-1 with TRBJ2-7; TRBD2 matches 12 bases. Germline CDR1 and CDR2: MNHNS and SASEGT. This CDR3 has 15 amino acids. V was pared by 6 bases and J by 3 bases, with 6 bases of the junction left unmatched. DNA for the CDR3: TGTGCCAGCAGACCAACTAGCGGGAGGTTCTACGAGCAGTACTTC. As protein: CASRPTSGRFYEQYF.

In its sample, this clonotype was seen many times. CDR3 bases: TGTGCCAGCAGTCTACAGGGGGCCTTCTATGGCTACACCTTC. Translating gives CASSLQGAFYGYTF. The chain links TRBV6-5 to TRBJ1-2, with TRBD1 matching over 9 bases. J lost 4 bases, V lost 5 bases, and 5 bases had no gene match. CDR1 is MNHEY and CDR2 is SVGAGI in the germline V gene. There are 14 residues in the CDR3.

This clonotype was detected many times. V and J are TRBV6-1 and TRBJ1-2; 7 bases agree with TRBD1. The junction had 5 bases not matched to a gene; V was cut back by 4 bases and J by 3 bases. The CDR3 has 14 residues. Per germline, CDR1 MNHNS and CDR2 SASEGT. CDR3 DNA: TGTGCCAGCAGTGCGACAGGGCTTGACTATGGCTACACCTTC. Amino acids: CASSATGLDYGYTF.

This clonotype was recorded many times. The V and J genes are TRBV4-2 and TRBJ1-6, with a tentative D call TRBD1 (5 bases). V was trimmed by 0 bases and J by 3 bases, leaving 12 bases between them. CDR3 length: 17 residues. The germline V gene encodes CDR1 LGHNA and CDR2 YNFKEQ. As DNA, the CDR3 is TGTGCCAGCAGCCAAGACAGGGAAGTCTTCTATAATTCACCCCTCCACTTT. As protein: CASSQDREVFYNSPLHF.

This clonotype was seen at least ten times. V usage is TRBV11-2 and J usage is TRBJ2-7, with TRBD2 as a possible D gene (5 bases). This CDR3 spans 13 amino acids. Germline V gene data show CDR1 as SGHAT and CDR2 as FQNNGV. The V and J ends lost 2 bases and 2 bases respectively, with 7 bases between them. Written as DNA, the CDR3 is TGTGCCAGCAGCTTATACGGGACCTACGAGCAGTACTTC. Translating gives CASSLYGTYEQYF.

Concerning this clonotype: Just one base apart from a much larger clone, this may be a read error. This chain uses TRBV28 with TRBJ2-2, with D perhaps matching TRBD1 or TRBD2 (5 bases each). The germline V gene encodes CDR1 MDHEN and CDR2 SYDVKM. V lost 1 base, J lost 6 bases, and 9 bases lay in between. This CDR3 region has 14 residues. The CDR3 coding sequence is TGTGCCAGCAGTTTATCCGAGGGGCCCGGGGAGCTGTTTTTT. This sequence encodes CASSLSEGPGELFF.